The 7 T cell receptor beta chains given below trace back to one sample, sequenced in a study of cytomegalovirus exposure and HLA in healthy donors. The protocol was immunoSEQ multiplex PCR, while the TCRdb copy is restricted to in-frame clones and leaves out a portion. The repertoire holds roughly 130,000 clones, with about nine tenths as singletons. Sequencing was done on a sample of PBMCs. The receptors shown here come from a man younger than 40 in good health and CMV-seronegative.

The chain is built from TRBV2 and TRBJ1-1; D is uncertain. Trimming cost V 5 bases and J 1 base, with 11 bases left between them. The CDR3 runs 14 residues. Germline CDR1 is SNHLY and CDR2 is FYNNEI. The chain's CDR3 is CASSYDFPNTEAFF. The CDR3 DNA sequence: TGTGCCAGCAGTTATGACTTCCCGAACACTGAAGCTTTCTTT.

The chain is built from TRBV7-9 and TRBJ2-3; a weak D match, TRBD1 (6 bases). This CDR3 is 16 amino acids long. V was trimmed by 5 bases and J by 2 bases, leaving 17 bases between them. Germline V gene lookup returns CDR1 SEHNR and CDR2 FQNEAQ (reference sequence). Here the CDR3 reads CASSHPGRTVTDTQYF. Here the CDR3 DNA reads TGTGCCAGCAGCCACCCCGGGCGGACAGTCACAGATACGCAGTATTTT.

The genes are TRBV5-4 and TRBJ2-1, with D maybe TRBD2 (6 bases). CDR3 size: 16 residues. Germline CDR1 SGHNT, CDR2 YYREEE (reference sequence). With 0 bases removed from V and 4 bases from J, the gap between germline ends came to 14 bases. The CDR3 loop reads CASSLGGGRTYNEQFF. CDR3 DNA: TGTGCCAGCAGCTTGGGTGGAGGGAGGACGTACAATGAGCAGTTCTTC. Supplemented by reference TRBV5-4 and TRBJ2-1, the full variable domain reads ETGVTQSPTHLIKTRGQQVTLRCSSQSGHNTVSWYQQALGQGPQFIFQYYREEENGRGNFPPRFSGLQFPNYSSELNVNALELDDSALYLCASSLGGGRTYNEQFFGPGTRLTVL.

V is TRBV7-2 and J is TRBJ1-2; D perhaps matches TRBD1 (5 bases). This CDR3 comprises 15 residues. The germline V gene has CDR1 SGHTA and CDR2 FQGNSA. V was pared by 1 base and J by 4 bases, with 13 bases between. The CDR3 nucleotides are TGTGCCAGCAGCTTAGGGGGCGGAGTAGCCTATGGCTACACCTTC. This encodes CASSLGGGVAYGYTF.

J is TRBJ2-2 and V is TRBV5-1, with TRBD1 matching over 7 bases. This CDR3 contains 15 residues. The J segment lost 5 bases and the V segment lost 0 bases, leaving 4 bases of the junction unmatched. Germline-derived CDR1 and CDR2 are SGHRS and YFSETQ. CDR3 sequence reads: CASSLGSGGTGELFF. The DNA of the CDR3 is TGCGCCAGCAGCTTGGGATCAGGGGGTACCGGGGAGCTGTTTTTT. The full variable domain, completed using reference TRBV5-1 and TRBJ2-2, is KAGVTQTPRYLIKTRGQQVTLSCSPISGHRSVSWYQQTPGQGLQFLFEYFSETQRNKGNFPGRFSGRQFSNSRSEMNVSTLELGDSALYLCASSLGSGGTGELFFGEGSRLTVL.

The chain links TRBV15 to TRBJ2-7, with 7 bases identical to TRBD1. Per germline, CDR1 LNHNV and CDR2 YYDKDF (reference sequence). The CDR3 contains 18 residues. The J segment lost 3 bases and the V segment lost 0 bases, leaving 14 bases of the junction unmatched. CDR3 sequence reads: CATSRDKVAGTAVYEQYF. The CDR3 coding sequence is TGTGCCACCAGCAGAGATAAAGTTGCCGGGACAGCTGTCTACGAGCAGTACTTC.

The J gene is TRBJ1-1, the V gene TRBV6-5; no definite D call. CDR1 MNHEY and CDR2 SVGAGI come from the germline V gene. Trimming removed 4 bases from V and 0 bases from J, with 6 bases in between. This CDR3 is 13 amino acids long. The CDR3 nucleotides are TGTGCCAGCAGTTTTCAGATGAACACTGAAGCTTTCTTT. Protein product: CASSFQMNTEAFF.